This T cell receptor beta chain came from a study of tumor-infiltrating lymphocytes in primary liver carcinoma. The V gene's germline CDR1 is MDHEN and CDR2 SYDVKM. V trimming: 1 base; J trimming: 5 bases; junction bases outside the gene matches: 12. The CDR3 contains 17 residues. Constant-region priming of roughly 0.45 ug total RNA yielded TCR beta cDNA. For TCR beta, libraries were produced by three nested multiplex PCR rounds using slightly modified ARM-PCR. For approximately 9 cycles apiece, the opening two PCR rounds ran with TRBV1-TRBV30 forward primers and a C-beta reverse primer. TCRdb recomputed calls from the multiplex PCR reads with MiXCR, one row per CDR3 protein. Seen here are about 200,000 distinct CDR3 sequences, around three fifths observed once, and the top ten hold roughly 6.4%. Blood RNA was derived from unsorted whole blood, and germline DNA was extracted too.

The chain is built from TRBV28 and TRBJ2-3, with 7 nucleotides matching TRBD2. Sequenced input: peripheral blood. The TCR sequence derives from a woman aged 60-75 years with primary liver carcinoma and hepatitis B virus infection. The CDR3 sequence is CASSLSGTTKPRDTQYF. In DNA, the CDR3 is TGTGCCAGCAGTTTATCCGGGACTACTAAACCGAGAGATACGCAGTATTTT.